These 6 T cell receptor beta chains were sequenced from one sample in a study of blood T cell repertoires in COVID-19 (dated by TCRdb to about 2020). Library creation used the immunoSEQ multiplex PCR assay. TCRdb retrieved this table from immuneACCESS and kept in-frame rearrangements only. Not all clones are present; in checked studies, unresolved V genes account for under half, and no reason is known for the remainder. The sample table contains 20,000 to 25,000 clones; only one count was recorded for roughly 80% of them. Around 48% of the sample is taken by the ten largest. Sequenced material: peripheral blood. The receptors were sampled from a man aged 65 to 79 with acute or convalescent COVID-19.

This sequence joins TRBV7-9 and TRBJ2-2, with D possibly matching TRBD1 (5 bases). V lost 5 bases to trimming and J lost 7 bases, with 14 bases between them. This CDR3 comprises 14 residues. Per the germline V gene, CDR1 is SEHNR and CDR2 is FQNEAQ (reference sequence). CDR3 amino acids: CASSRQGSIGELFF. Written as DNA, the CDR3 is TGTGCCAGCAGCCGCCAGGGTTCGATCGGGGAGCTGTTTTTT.

This chain joins TRBV3-1 (or the pseudogene TRBV3-2) and TRBJ2-2, with 7 bases matching TRBD2. CDR3 length: 15 residues. With V trimmed by 7 bases and J by 4 bases, 9 bases remained unmatched. Germline CDR1 reads LGHDT; CDR2 reads YNNKEL (reference sequence). The CDR3 bases are TGTGCCAGCACCCCCCGGGACTACCTCACCGGGGAGCTGTTTTTT. As protein: CASTPRDYLTGELFF.

The V and J genes are TRBV7-2 and TRBJ2-1, with D perhaps matching TRBD1 (5 bases). Germline V gene data show CDR1 as SGHTA and CDR2 as FQGNSA. This CDR3 region has 16 residues. V lost 0 bases and J lost 0, with 9 bases in between. CDR3 nucleotides: TGTGCCAGCAGCTTAGCAGGTCAGGGCTCCTACAATGAGCAGTTCTTC. It yields the protein CASSLAGQGSYNEQFF. The full variable domain, in which reference TRBV7-2 and TRBJ2-1 provide the parts outside the CDR3, is GAGVSQSPSNKVTEKGKDVELRCDPISGHTALYWYRQSLGQGLEFLIYFQGNSAPDKSGLPSDRFSAERTGGSVSTLTIQRTQQEDSAVYLCASSLAGQGSYNEQFFGPGTRLTVL.

The chain uses TRBV4-3 and TRBJ1-2; TRBD1 agrees at 7 bases. CDR1 and CDR2 from the germline V gene are LGHNA and YSLEER. The CDR3 sequence is 15 residues long. V lost 1 base to trimming and J lost 4 bases; unmatched junction nucleotides: 6. The CDR3 is CASSQVGDSFYGYTF. In DNA, the CDR3 is TGCGCCAGCAGCCAAGTTGGGGACAGCTTCTATGGCTACACCTTC.

This chain uses TRBV6-2 or TRBV6-3 with TRBJ2-1; maybe TRBD2 (7 bases). In germline, CDR1 is MNHEY, CDR2 SVGEGT. V was trimmed by 5 bases and J by 7 bases, leaving 21 bases between them. The CDR3 covers 16 residues. CDR3 nucleotides: TGTGCCAGCAGTCTCCTGGGGGGGGCCACGGGGAATGAGCAGTTCTTC. It encodes CASSLLGGATGNEQFF.

The rearrangement joins TRBV18 to TRBJ2-3; D uncertain. Germline CDR1 KGHSH, CDR2 LQKENI. This CDR3 contains 13 residues. The V end lost 3 bases, the J end lost 2 bases, and 6 bases lay between the germline ends. In DNA form, the CDR3 reads TGTGCCAGCTCACCTGGAGCCACAGATACGCAGTATTTT. Its protein is CASSPGATDTQYF.